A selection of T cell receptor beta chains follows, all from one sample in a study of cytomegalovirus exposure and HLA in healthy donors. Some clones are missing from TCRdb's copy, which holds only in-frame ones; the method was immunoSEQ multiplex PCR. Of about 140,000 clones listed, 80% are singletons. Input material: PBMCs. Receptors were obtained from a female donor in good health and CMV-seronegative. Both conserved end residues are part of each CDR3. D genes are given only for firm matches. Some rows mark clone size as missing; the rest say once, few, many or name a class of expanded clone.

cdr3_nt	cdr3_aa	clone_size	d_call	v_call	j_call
TGTGCCAGCAGTGGCAGTTTGGGTCGGGAAGAGACCCAGTACTTC	CASSGSLGREETQYF	NA	NA	TRBV25-1	TRBJ2-5
TGTGCCAGTAGTATAGGCCCCCTCTTAGGGGGGGCCCGCTACAATGAGCAGTTCTTC	CASSIGPLLGGARYNEQFF	few	NA	TRBV19	TRBJ2-1
TGTGCCAGCTCACCATCGGGCCCGGGACAGGATATTAGCAATCAGCCCCAGCATTTT	CASSPSGPGQDISNQPQHF	NA	TRBD1	TRBV18	TRBJ1-5
TGTGCCAGTCGAAAACAGGGGCACGGCAATCAGCCCCAGCATTTT	CASRKQGHGNQPQHF	NA	TRBD1	TRBV28	TRBJ1-5
TGCGCCAGCAGCCAAGACCCTATATTGACAGGTAATCCTCGGGAGGGAACCTACGAGCAGTACTTC	CASSQDPILTGNPREGTYEQYF	NA	TRBD2	TRBV4-1	TRBJ2-7
TGTGCCAGCAGTTACTCGACGGGTGACCTATCCTACGAGCAGTACTTC	CASSYSTGDLSYEQYF	once	NA	TRBV6-5	TRBJ2-7
TGTGCCAGCAGCGCTAGCGGGAAGACGTCCGGGGAGCTGTTTTTT	CASSASGKTSGELFF	NA	TRBD2	TRBV2	TRBJ2-2
TGTGCCAGCAGTTTATCCGGGACAGAGAACACTGAAGCTTTCTTT	CASSLSGTENTEAFF	few	TRBD1	TRBV27	TRBJ1-1
TGTGCCAGCAGCCTCACAGGGGGCGGCGGGGAGCTGTTTTTT	CASSLTGGGGELFF	NA	TRBD1	TRBV7-8	TRBJ2-2
TGTGCCAGCAACCCCAGGGGCGGCAATCAGCCCCAGCATTTT	CASNPRGGNQPQHF	NA	NA	TRBV28	TRBJ1-5
TGTGCCAGCAGCTTCAGGGGTGCAGCAGATACGCAGTATTTT	CASSFRGAADTQYF	few	NA	TRBV28	TRBJ2-3
TGTGCCAGCAGCCCAGGGATTAACTACGAGCAGTACTTC	CASSPGINYEQYF	NA	NA	TRBV7-2	TRBJ2-7
TGTGCCACCAAGACTAGCGGAAAGAACACCGGGGAGCTGTTTTTT	CATKTSGKNTGELFF	NA	TRBD2	TRBV6-5	TRBJ2-2
TGTGCCAGTGAGAGACAGGGTCTCTACGAGCAGTACTTC	CASERQGLYEQYF	NA	TRBD1	TRBV28	TRBJ2-7